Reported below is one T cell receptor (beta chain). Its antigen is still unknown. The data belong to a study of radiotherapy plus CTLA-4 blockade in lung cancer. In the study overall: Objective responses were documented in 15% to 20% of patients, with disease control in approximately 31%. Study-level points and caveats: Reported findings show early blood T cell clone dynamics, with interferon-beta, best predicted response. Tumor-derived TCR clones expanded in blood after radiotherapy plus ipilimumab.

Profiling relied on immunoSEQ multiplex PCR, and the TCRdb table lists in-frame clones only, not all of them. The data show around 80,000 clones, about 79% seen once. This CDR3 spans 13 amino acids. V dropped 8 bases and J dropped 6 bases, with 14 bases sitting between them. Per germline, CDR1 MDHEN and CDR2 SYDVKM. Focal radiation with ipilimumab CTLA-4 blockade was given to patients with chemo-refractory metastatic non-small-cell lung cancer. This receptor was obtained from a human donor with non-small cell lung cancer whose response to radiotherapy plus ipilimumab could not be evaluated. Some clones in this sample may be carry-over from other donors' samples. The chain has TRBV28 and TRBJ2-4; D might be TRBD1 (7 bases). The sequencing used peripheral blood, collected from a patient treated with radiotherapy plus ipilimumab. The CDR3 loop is CASGRQGLNIQYF. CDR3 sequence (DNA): TGTGCCAGCGGAAGACAGGGACTAAACATTCAGTACTTC.